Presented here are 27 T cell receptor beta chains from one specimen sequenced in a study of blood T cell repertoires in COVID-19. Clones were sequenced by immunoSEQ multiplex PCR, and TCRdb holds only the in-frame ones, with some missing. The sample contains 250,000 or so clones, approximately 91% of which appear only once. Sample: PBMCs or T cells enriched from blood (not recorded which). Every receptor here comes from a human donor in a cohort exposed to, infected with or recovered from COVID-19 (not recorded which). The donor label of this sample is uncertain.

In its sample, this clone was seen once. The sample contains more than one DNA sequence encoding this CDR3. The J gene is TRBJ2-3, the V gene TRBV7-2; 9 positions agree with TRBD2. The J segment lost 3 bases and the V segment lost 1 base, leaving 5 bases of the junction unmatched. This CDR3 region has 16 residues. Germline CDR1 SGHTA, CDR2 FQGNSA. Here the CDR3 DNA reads TGTGCCAGCAGCTTAGGAGCTAGCGGGGTTACAGATACGCAGTATTTT. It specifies CASSLGASGVTDTQYF.

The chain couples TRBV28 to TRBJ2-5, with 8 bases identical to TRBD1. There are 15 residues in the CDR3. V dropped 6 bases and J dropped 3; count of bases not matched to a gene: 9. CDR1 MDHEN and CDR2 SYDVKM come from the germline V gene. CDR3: CASSGQGASKETQYF. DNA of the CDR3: TGTGCCAGCAGCGGTCAGGGGGCCTCAAAAGAGACCCAGTACTTC.

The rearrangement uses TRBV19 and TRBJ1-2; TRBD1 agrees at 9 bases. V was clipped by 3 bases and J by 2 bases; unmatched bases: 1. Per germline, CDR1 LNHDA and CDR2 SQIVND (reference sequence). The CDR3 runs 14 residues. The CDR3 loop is CASSMGTGNYGYTF. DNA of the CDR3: TGTGCCAGTAGTATGGGGACAGGGAACTATGGCTACACCTTC.

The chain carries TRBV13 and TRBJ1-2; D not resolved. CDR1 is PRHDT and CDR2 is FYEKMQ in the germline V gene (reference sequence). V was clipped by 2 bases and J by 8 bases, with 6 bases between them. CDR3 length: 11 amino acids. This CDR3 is CASSLRGGYTF. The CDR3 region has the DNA TGTGCCAGCAGCTTAAGAGGCGGCTACACCTTC.

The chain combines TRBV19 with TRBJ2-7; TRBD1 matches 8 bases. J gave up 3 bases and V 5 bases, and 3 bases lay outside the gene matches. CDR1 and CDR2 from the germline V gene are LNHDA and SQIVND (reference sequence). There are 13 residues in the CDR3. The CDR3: CASSDRGNYEQYF. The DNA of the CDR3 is TGTGCCAGTAGTGACAGGGGAAACTACGAGCAGTACTTC.

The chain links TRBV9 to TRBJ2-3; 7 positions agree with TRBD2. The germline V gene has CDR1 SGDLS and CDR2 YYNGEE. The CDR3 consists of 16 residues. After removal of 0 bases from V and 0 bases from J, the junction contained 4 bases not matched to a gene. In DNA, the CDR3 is TGTGCCAGCAGCGTAGCTCTAGCGGAGAGCACAGATACGCAGTATTTT. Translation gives CASSVALAESTDTQYF.

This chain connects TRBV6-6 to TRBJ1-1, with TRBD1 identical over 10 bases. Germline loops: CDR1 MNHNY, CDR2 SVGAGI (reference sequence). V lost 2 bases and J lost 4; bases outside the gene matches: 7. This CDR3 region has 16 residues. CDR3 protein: CASSYGTGVPGTEAFF. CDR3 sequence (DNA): TGTGCCAGCAGTTACGGGACAGGGGTGCCGGGCACTGAAGCTTTCTTT.

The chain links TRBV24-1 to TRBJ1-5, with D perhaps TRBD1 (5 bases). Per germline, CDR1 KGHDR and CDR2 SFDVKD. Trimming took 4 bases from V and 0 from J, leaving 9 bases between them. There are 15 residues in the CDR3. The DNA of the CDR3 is TGTGCCACCAGTGACGGGACTTATAGCAATCAGCCCCAGCATTTT. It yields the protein CATSDGTYSNQPQHF.

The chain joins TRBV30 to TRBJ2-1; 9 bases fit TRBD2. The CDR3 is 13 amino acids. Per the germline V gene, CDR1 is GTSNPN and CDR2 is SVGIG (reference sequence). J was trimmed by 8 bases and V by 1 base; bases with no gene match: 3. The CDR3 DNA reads TGTGCCTGGAGTGGGACTAGCGCCTATGAGCAGTTCTTC. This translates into CAWSGTSAYEQFF.

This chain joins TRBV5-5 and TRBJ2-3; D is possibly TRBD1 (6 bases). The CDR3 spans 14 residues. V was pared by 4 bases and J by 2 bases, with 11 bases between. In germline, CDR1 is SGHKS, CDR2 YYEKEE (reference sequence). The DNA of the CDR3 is TGTGCCAGCAGCCGAGGGGGATCCACAGATACGCAGTATTTT. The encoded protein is CASSRGGSTDTQYF.

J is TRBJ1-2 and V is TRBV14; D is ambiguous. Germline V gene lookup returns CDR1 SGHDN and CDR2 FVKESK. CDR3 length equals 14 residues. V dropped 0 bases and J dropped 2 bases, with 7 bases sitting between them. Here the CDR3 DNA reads TGTGCCAGCAGCCAAGATCGCGTAAACTATGGCTACACCTTC. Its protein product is CASSQDRVNYGYTF. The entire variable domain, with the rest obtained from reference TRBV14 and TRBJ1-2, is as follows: EAGVTQFPSHSVIEKGQTVTLRCDPISGHDNLYWYRRVMGKEIKFLLHFVKESKQDESGMPNNRFLAERTGGTYSTLKVQPAELEDSGVYFCASSQDRVNYGYTFGSGTRLTVV.

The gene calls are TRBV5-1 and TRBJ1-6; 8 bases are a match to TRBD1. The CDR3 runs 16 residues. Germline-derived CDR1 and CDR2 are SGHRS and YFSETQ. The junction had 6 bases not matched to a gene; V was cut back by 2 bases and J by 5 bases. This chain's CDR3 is CASSLRSDRDNSPLHF. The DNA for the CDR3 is TGCGCCAGCAGCTTACGCTCGGACAGGGATAATTCACCCCTCCACTTT.

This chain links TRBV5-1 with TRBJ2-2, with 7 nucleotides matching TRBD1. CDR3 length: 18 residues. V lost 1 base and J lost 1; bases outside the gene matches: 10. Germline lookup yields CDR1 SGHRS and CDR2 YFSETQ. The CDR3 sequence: CASSLNPPTGKNTGELFF. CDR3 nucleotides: TGCGCCAGCAGCTTGAACCCCCCGACAGGGAAGAACACCGGGGAGCTGTTTTTT.

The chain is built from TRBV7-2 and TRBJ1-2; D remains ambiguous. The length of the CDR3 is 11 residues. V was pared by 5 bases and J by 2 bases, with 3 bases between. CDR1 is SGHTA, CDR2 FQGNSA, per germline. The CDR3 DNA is TGTGCCAGCAGCCTAAACTATGGCTACACCTTC. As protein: CASSLNYGYTF.

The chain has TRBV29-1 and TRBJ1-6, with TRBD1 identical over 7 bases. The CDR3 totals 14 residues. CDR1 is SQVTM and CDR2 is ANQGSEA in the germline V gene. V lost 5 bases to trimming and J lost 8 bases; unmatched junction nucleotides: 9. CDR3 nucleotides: TGCAGCGTTCCTCCCCGGGACAGAGATTCACCCCTCCACTTT. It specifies CSVPPRDRDSPLHF.

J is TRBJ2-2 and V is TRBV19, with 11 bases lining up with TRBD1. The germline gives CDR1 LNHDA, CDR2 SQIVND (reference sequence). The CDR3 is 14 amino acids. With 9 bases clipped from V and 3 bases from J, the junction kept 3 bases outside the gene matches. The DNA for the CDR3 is TGTGCCAGCGGACAGGGGGCAGACACCGGGGAGCTGTTTTTT. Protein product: CASGQGADTGELFF.

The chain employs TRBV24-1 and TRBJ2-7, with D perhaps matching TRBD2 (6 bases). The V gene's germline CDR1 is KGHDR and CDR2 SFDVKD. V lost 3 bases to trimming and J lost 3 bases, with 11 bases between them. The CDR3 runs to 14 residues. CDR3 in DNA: TGTGCCACCAGTGATCGGGACTCGCACTACGAGCAGTACTTC. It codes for CATSDRDSHYEQYF.

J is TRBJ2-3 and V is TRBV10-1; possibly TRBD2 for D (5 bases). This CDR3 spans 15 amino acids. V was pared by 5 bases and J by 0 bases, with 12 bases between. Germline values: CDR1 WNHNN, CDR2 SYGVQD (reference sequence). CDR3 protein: CASSRGYASTDTQYF. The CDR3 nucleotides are TGCGCCAGCAGTCGAGGGTACGCGAGCACAGATACGCAGTATTTT.

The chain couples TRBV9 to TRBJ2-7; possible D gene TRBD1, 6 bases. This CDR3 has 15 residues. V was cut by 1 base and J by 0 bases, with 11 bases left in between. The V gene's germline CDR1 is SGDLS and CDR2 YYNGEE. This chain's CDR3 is CASSVRGGDSYEQYF. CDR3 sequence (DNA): TGTGCCAGCAGCGTAAGAGGGGGAGACTCCTACGAGCAGTACTTC.

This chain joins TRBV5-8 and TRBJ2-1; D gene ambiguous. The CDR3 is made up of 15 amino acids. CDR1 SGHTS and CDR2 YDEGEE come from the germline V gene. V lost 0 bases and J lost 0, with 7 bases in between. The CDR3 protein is CASSLGLNSYNEQFF. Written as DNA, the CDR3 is TGTGCCAGCAGCTTGGGGCTCAACTCCTACAATGAGCAGTTCTTC.

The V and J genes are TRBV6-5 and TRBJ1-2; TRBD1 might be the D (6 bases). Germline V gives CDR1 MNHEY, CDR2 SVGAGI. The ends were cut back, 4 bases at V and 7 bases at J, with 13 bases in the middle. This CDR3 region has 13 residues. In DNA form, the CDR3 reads TGTGCCAGCAGTTCCCTGGGGGCGAGTGGCTACACCTTC. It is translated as CASSSLGASGYTF.

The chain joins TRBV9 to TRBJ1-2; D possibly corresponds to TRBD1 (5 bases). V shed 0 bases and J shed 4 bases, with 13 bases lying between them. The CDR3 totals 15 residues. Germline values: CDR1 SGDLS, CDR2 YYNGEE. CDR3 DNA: TGTGCCAGCAGCGTAGCTCCCGGGACTACCTATGGCTACACCTTC. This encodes CASSVAPGTTYGYTF.

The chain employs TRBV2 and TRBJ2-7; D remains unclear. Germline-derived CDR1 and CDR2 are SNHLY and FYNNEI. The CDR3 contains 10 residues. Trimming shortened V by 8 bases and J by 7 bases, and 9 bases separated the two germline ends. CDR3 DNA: TGTGCCAGCGTTCAGTGGGAGCAGTACTTC. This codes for CASVQWEQYF.

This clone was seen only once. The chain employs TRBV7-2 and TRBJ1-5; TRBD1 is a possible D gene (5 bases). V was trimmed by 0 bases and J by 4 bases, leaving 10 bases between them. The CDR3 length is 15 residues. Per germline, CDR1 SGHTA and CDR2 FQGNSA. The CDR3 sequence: CASSLALRGNQPQHF. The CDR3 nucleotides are TGTGCCAGCAGCTTAGCGCTTAGGGGAAATCAGCCCCAGCATTTT. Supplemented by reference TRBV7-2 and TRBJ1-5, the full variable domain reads GAGVSQSPSNKVTEKGKDVELRCDPISGHTALYWYRQSLGQGLEFLIYFQGNSAPDKSGLPSDRFSAERTGGSVSTLTIQRTQQEDSAVYLCASSLALRGNQPQHFGDGTRLSIL.

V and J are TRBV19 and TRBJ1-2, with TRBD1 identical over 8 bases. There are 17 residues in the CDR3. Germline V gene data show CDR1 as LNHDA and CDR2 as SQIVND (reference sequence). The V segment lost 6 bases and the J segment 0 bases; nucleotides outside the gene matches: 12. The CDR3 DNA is TGTGCCAGTAGGAGTTGGGTCAGGGGGCGAGCTAACTATGGCTACACCTTC. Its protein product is CASRSWVRGRANYGYTF. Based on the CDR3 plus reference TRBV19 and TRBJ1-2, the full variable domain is DGGITQSPKYLFRKEGQNVTLSCEQNLNHDAMYWYRQDPGQGLRLIYYSQIVNDFQKGDIAEGYSVSREKKESFPLTVTSAQKNPTAFYLCASRSWVRGRANYGYTFGSGTRLTVV.

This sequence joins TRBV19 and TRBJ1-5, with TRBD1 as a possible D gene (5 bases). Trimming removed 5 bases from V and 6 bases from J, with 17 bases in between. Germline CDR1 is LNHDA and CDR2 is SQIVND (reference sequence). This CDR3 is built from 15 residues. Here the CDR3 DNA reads TGTGCCAGTAGTTCTCATGAGGGGAGGGGTCAGCCCCAGCATTTT. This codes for CASSSHEGRGQPQHF.

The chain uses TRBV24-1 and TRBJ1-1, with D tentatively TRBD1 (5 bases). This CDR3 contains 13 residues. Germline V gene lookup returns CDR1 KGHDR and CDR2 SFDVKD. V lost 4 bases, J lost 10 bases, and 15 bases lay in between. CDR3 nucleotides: TGTGCCACCAGTGACCGATCCATGGGGGGAGCTTTCTTT. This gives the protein CATSDRSMGGAFF.